This passage covers 23 T cell receptor beta chains from one sample sequenced in a study of shared clonotypes between healthy human individuals. The repertoire was sequenced with immunoSEQ multiplex PCR; TCRdb's copy has only in-frame clones and lacks some. The sample consists of more than 2 million clones, approximately 95% of them appearing once. Input material: naive CD4+ T cells sorted from blood. Subset denoted: CD45RA+ positively selected. These receptors all stem from a man between 18 and 35 years old in good health.

A single count supports this clone. This rearrangement joins TRBV29-1 to TRBJ2-7; D possibly corresponds to TRBD1 (5 bases). Deletions cut 6 bases from V and 2 bases from J, with 20 bases between. This CDR3 region has 15 residues. Germline assignment: CDR1 SQVTM and CDR2 ANQGSEA. Here the CDR3 reads CSVGYKGLPAYEQYF. CDR3 nucleotide sequence: TGCAGCGTAGGGTACAAGGGGTTACCAGCCTACGAGCAGTACTTC.

This chain links TRBV5-1 with TRBJ1-5; D unclear. Germline CDR1 SGHRS, CDR2 YFSETQ. V was trimmed by 1 base and J by 6 bases, leaving 8 bases between them. This CDR3 is built from 13 residues. The CDR3 DNA is TGCGCCAGCAGCTTGAATTTAGGTCAGCCCCAGCATTTT. It specifies CASSLNLGQPQHF.

The rearrangement links TRBV7-2 to TRBJ1-5; D is unclear. CDR3 length: 15 residues. The V end was cut by 0 bases, the J end by 3 bases, with 9 bases between. Germline V gene data show CDR1 as SGHTA and CDR2 as FQGNSA. The CDR3 DNA follows: TGTGCCAGCAGCTTAGCCTTCAGCCCCAATCAGCCCCAGCATTTT. It specifies CASSLAFSPNQPQHF.

A note on this clone: At the DNA level, this CDR3 is encoded by other sequences in the same sample as well. The V call is TRBV6-6, the J call TRBJ1-2; TRBD1 aligns across 9 bases. The length of the CDR3 is 14 residues. V lost 5 bases and J lost 0; bases outside the gene matches: 1. Germline V gives CDR1 MNHNY, CDR2 SVGAGI (reference sequence). CDR3 protein: CASSRDRANYGYTF. The CDR3 DNA reads as TGTGCCAGCAGTAGGGACAGGGCTAACTATGGCTACACCTTC.

CDR3 sequence: CASRSGTGAEKLFF. DNA of the CDR3: TGTGCCAGCAGGTCCGGGACAGGGGCTGAAAAACTGTTTTTT. This chain uses TRBV6-5 with TRBJ1-4, with 10 positions matching TRBD1. The CDR3 is 14 amino acids. V shed 6 bases and J 7 bases; nucleotides not matched to a gene: 5. Germline V gene sequence: CDR1 MNHEY, CDR2 SVGAGI.

The chain couples TRBV6-1 to TRBJ1-2, with D possibly being TRBD1 (6 bases). Germline-derived CDR1 and CDR2 are MNHNS and SASEGT. The CDR3 loop spans 15 amino acids. V lost 6 bases, J lost 4 bases, and 18 bases lay in between. CDR3: CASSGTTVKGYGYTF. The CDR3 nucleotides read TGTGCCAGCAGCGGGACAACCGTAAAAGGCTATGGCTACACCTTC.

V and J are TRBV5-1 and TRBJ2-2, with D tentatively TRBD1 (6 bases). The germline V and J ends were trimmed by 6 bases and 6 bases, with 15 bases remaining between them. CDR3 length equals 14 residues. Germline CDR1 reads SGHRS; CDR2 reads YFSETQ. CDR3 DNA: TGCGCCAGCACCATAACAGGGAAGGCCGGGGAGCTGTTTTTT. This codes for CASTITGKAGELFF.

Remarks on this clone: The sample contains more than one DNA sequence encoding this CDR3. The chain recombines TRBV10-3 with TRBJ2-5, with D possibly called TRBD1 or TRBD2 (5 bases each). The CDR3 length is 13 residues. Germline V CDR1 and CDR2: ENHRY, SYGVKD. Trimming left V 2 bases short and J 3 bases short, with 7 bases between. The CDR3 sequence: CAISEGGKETQYF. The CDR3 nucleotides are TGTGCCATCAGTGAGGGGGGTAAAGAGACCCAGTACTTC.

The rearrangement links TRBV10-3 to TRBJ2-7; D unclear. V lost 3 bases, J lost 0 bases, and 9 bases lay in between. Germline V lookup: CDR1 ENHRY, CDR2 SYGVKD. This CDR3 comprises 14 residues. As DNA, the CDR3 is TGTGCCATCAGTGACGGTTTAGGCTCCTACGAGCAGTACTTC. This translates into CAISDGLGSYEQYF.

The chain has TRBV10-1 and TRBJ2-1; 13 nucleotides align to TRBD2. Germline assignment: CDR1 WNHNN and CDR2 SYGVQD (reference sequence). V lost 5 bases, J lost 8 bases, and 9 bases stayed unmatched. The length of the CDR3 is 16 residues. The CDR3 DNA reads as TGCGCCAGCAGTAGCGCTACTAGCGGGGGGGCGGATGAGCAGTTCTTC. Its translation: CASSSATSGGADEQFF.

This sequence joins TRBV6-4 and TRBJ2-2, with a weak D call TRBD2 (5 bases). V was pared by 7 bases and J by 4 bases, with 13 bases between. CDR1 and CDR2 from the germline V gene are MRHNA and SNTAGT. This CDR3 contains 14 residues. CDR3 nucleotide sequence: TGTGCCAGCAAATTCGAGGGTGGCACCGGGGAGCTGTTTTTT. Translating it yields CASKFEGGTGELFF.

As for this clone: This clone may be a read error of a much larger clone one base away. The J gene is TRBJ2-3, the V gene TRBV18; D gene ambiguous. V was trimmed by 1 base and J by 0 bases, leaving 2 bases between them. CDR1 is KGHSH and CDR2 is LQKENI in the germline V gene. This CDR3 is built from 13 residues. CDR3 in amino acids: CASSPHSTDTQYF. DNA for the CDR3: TGTGCCAGCTCACCACATAGCACAGATACGCAGTATTTT.

As for this clone: Other nucleotide sequences in the sample specify the same CDR3. This rearrangement joins TRBV5-1 to TRBJ2-5; 11 bases line up with TRBD2. Germline CDR1 is SGHRS and CDR2 is YFSETQ. This CDR3 spans 15 amino acids. With 4 bases clipped from V and 2 bases from J, the junction kept 4 bases outside the gene matches. DNA for the CDR3: TGCGCCAGCAGCCCAGGGACTAGCGGTCAAGAGACCCAGTACTTC. It encodes CASSPGTSGQETQYF. The entire variable domain, with the rest obtained from reference TRBV5-1 and TRBJ2-5, is as follows: KAGVTQTPRYLIKTRGQQVTLSCSPISGHRSVSWYQQTPGQGLQFLFEYFSETQRNKGNFPGRFSGRQFSNSRSEMNVSTLELGDSALYLCASSPGTSGQETQYFGPGTRLLVL.

V is TRBV30 and J is TRBJ2-5; perhaps TRBD2 as D (5 bases). This CDR3 comprises 13 residues. The V end was cut by 5 bases, the J end by 4 bases, with 14 bases between. CDR1 is GTSNPN, CDR2 SVGIG, per germline (reference sequence). The DNA for the CDR3 is TGTGCCTGGGAGAGAGGGAATCGAGAGACCCAGTACTTC. Translating it yields CAWERGNRETQYF.

The J gene is TRBJ2-3, the V gene TRBV10-3; TRBD2 aligns across 11 bases. CDR3 size: 15 residues. The V and J ends lost 5 bases and 5 bases, in that order; junction bases with no gene match: 6. Per germline, CDR1 ENHRY and CDR2 SYGVKD. The DNA of the CDR3 is TGTGCCATCAGTTTAGCGGGAGGGTCAGGAGATACGCAGTATTTT. Encoded protein: CAISLAGGSGDTQYF.

This chain links TRBV5-1 with TRBJ2-7; TRBD1 agrees at 9 bases. The V gene end was trimmed by 1 base and the J gene end by 5 bases; junction bases not matched to a gene: 4. Germline V gene sequence: CDR1 SGHRS, CDR2 YFSETQ. This CDR3 contains 14 residues. CDR3 loop: CASSLMGTGNEQYF. In DNA form, the CDR3 reads TGCGCCAGCAGCTTGATGGGGACAGGGAACGAGCAGTACTTC.

The chain couples TRBV11-2 to TRBJ1-2; no clear D gene. The CDR3 sequence is 15 residues long. Germline V gives CDR1 SGHAT, CDR2 FQNNGV. Trimming left V 3 bases short and J 8 bases short, with 19 bases between. CDR3 sequence: CASSLTQLSLRGYTF. The CDR3 DNA reads TGTGCCAGCAGCTTGACGCAGCTTAGTCTGCGGGGCTACACCTTC.

The chain joins TRBV7-2 to TRBJ1-1; D call uncertain. V was cut by 5 bases and J by 5 bases, with 21 bases left in between. CDR3 length: 16 residues. The V gene's germline CDR1 is SGHTA and CDR2 FQGNSA. This chain's CDR3 is CASSRAGPRVGTEAFF. CDR3 DNA sequence: TGTGCCAGCAGCCGAGCCGGGCCCCGAGTTGGAACTGAAGCTTTCTTT.

The rearrangement uses TRBV5-4 and TRBJ1-2; the match to TRBD1 covers 9 bases. The germline V gene has CDR1 SGHNT and CDR2 YYREEE (reference sequence). The V and J ends lost 4 bases and 7 bases, in that order; junction bases with no gene match: 14. This CDR3 has 16 amino acids. The CDR3 region has the DNA TGTGCCAGCAGCAAAAATGGGGACAGGGAAGGGTTTGGCTACACCTTC. Translating gives CASSKNGDREGFGYTF.

This clone occurred once. The chain links TRBV6-5 to TRBJ1-2; the D is unclear. Per germline, CDR1 MNHEY and CDR2 SVGAGI. The V and J ends lost 5 bases and 6 bases respectively, with 13 bases between them. The CDR3 has 13 amino acids. In DNA form, the CDR3 reads TGTGCCAGCAGTCGTCGAGGGAGTGATGGCTACACCTTC. Translating it yields CASSRRGSDGYTF.

The chain links TRBV6-5 to TRBJ2-3, with D tentatively TRBD2 (5 bases). This CDR3 spans 13 amino acids. Trimming shortened V by 6 bases and J by 1 base, and 8 bases separated the two germline ends. Germline assignment: CDR1 MNHEY and CDR2 SVGAGI. The CDR3: CASRNSGTDTQYF. The CDR3 DNA reads TGTGCCAGCAGGAATAGCGGCACAGATACGCAGTATTTT.

Note on this clone: This sample also contains other DNA sequences that code for the same CDR3. V usage is TRBV28 and J usage is TRBJ2-7, with no clear D. Deletions cut 5 bases from V and 4 bases from J, with 6 bases between. This CDR3 region has 11 residues. Germline V lookup: CDR1 MDHEN, CDR2 SYDVKM. Here the CDR3 DNA reads TGTGCCAGCAGTGCCAAGTACGAGCAGTACTTC. Its translation is CASSAKYEQYF.

The chain joins TRBV4-1 to TRBJ1-6; D call uncertain. The CDR3 covers 16 residues. Per germline, CDR1 MGHRA and CDR2 YSYEKL. Deletions cut 0 bases from V and 10 bases from J, with 16 bases between. The CDR3, as DNA: TGCGCCAGCAGCCAAGAGTTCGACACCCGATACTCACCCCTCCACTTT. Protein product: CASSQEFDTRYSPLHF.